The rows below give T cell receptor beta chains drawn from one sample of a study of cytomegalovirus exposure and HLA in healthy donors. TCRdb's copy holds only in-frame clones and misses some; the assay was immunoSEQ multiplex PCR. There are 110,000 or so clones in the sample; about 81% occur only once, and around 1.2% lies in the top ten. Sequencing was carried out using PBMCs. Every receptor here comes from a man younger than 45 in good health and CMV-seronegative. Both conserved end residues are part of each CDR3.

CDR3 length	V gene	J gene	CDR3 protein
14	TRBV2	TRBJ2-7	CASSEGRGTYEQYF
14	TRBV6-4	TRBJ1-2	CASSDSQENYGYTF
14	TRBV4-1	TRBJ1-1	CASSSPPMNTEAFF
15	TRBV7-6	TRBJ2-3	CASSSVESSTDTQYF
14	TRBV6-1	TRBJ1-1	CASNLDTSNTEAFF
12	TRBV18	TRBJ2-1	CASSPPPPEQFF
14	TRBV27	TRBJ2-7	CASRSEGRSYEQYF
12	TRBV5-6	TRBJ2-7	CASSLPTDEQYF
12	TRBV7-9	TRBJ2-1	CASRRENNEQFF
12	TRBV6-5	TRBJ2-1	CASSSVAAEQFF
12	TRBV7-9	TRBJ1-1	CSSSLQNTEAFF
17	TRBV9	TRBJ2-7	CASSVDPVGQGLDEQYF
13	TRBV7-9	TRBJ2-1	CASSSRGRSEQFF
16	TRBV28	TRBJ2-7	CASSLYDLGALWGQYF
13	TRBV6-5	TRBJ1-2	CASSYSAGYGYTF
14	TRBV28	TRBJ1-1	CASSTYRGLTEAFF
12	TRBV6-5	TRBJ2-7	CASSPTAIEQYF
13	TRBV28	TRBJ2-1	CAGRLAGETEQFF
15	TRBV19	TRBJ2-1	CASSMFRGAYNEQFF
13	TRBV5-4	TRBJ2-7	CASSLQGSYEQYF
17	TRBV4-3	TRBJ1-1	CASSQDRGGGGGTEAFF
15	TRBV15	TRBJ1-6	CATSYGSGGDSPLHF
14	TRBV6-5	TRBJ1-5	CASSKQGSNQPQHF
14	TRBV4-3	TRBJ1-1	CASSQSSAIRLAFF
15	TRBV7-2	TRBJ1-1	CASRLIQGGGTEAFF
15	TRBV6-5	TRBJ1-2	CASSYSGDRVMGYTF
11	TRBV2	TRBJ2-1	CASNIVNEQFF
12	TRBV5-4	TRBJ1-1	CASSKGGTEAFF
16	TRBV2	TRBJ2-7	CASSDATGVFSYEQYF
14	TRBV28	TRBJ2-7	CASRTGTGVHEQYF
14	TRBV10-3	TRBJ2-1	CAISPSKVDNEQFF
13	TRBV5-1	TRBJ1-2	CASSSDGQDGYTF
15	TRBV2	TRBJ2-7	CASSWTSGSTYEQYF
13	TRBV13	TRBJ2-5	CASSRQLEETQYF
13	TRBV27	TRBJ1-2	CASRGAGRHGYTF
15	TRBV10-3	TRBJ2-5	CAISGGREAGETQYF
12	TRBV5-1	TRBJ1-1	CASSLSPTEAFF
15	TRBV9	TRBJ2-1	CASSEAGGSYNEQFF
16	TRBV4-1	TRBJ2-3	CASSRQGYVSSDTQYF
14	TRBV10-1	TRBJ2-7	CASSAGGDRYEQYF
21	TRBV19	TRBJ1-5	CASSMGAGRSADQYSNQPQHF
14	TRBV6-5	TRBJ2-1	CASSLSGGWSEQFF
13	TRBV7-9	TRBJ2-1	CASVLADYNEQFF